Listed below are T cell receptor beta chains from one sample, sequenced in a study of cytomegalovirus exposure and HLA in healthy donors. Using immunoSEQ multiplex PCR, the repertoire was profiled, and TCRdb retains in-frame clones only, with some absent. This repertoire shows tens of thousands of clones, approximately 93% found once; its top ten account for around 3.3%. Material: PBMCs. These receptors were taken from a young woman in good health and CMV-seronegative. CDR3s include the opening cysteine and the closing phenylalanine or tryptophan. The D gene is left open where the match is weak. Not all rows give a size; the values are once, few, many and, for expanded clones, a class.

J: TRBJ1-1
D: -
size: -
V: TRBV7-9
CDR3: CASNHPSRNTEAFF
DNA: TGTGCCAGTAACCACCCTTCGAGGAACACTGAAGCTTTCTTT

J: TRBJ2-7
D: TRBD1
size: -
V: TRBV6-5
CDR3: CASSFTGTASYEQYF
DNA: TGTGCCAGCAGTTTCACCGGGACAGCTTCCTACGAGCAGTACTTC

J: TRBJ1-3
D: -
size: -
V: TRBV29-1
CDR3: CSVEDGNSGNTIYF
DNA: TGCAGCGTTGAAGACGGTAACTCTGGAAACACCATATATTTT

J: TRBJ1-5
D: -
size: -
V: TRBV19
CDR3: CASSTSQPQHF
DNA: TGTGCCAGTAGTACGAGTCAGCCCCAGCATTTT

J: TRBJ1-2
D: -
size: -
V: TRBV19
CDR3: CASSTGVGYGYTF
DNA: TGTGCCAGTAGTACGGGGGTTGGCTATGGCTACACCTTC

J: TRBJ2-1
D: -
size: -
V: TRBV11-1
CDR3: CASSLRVSASGNEQFF
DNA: TGTGCCAGCAGCTTGAGGGTGTCCGCCTCGGGAAATGAGCAGTTCTTC

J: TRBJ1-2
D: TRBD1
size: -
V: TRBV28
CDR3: CASRPGTEYGYTF
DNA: TGTGCCAGCAGACCCGGGACAGAATATGGCTACACCTTC

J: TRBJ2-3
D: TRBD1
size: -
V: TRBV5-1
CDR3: CASSSGQGTNTQYF
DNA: TGCGCCAGCAGCTCGGGACAGGGAACGAATACGCAGTATTTT

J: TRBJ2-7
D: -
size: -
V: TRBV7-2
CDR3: CASGQGRYEQYF
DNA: TGTGCCAGCGGCCAGGGCCGATACGAGCAGTACTTC

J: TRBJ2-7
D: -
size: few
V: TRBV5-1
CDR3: CASSWPGLEYEQYF
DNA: TGCGCCAGCAGCTGGCCGGGACTGGAGTACGAGCAGTACTTC

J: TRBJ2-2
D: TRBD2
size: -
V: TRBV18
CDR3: CASSSSSGKGNTGELFF
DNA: TGTGCCAGCTCATCCTCGAGCGGGAAGGGGAACACCGGGGAGCTGTTTTTT

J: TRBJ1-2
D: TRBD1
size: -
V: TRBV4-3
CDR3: CASSQGRGYGYTF
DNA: TGCGCCAGCAGCCAAGGCAGGGGGTATGGCTACACCTTC

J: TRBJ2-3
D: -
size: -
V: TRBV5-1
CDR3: CASSVNRELPLWAQYF
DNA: TGCGCCAGCAGCGTTAACCGGGAACTACCCCTCTGGGCGCAGTATTTT

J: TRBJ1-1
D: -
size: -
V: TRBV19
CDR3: CASSEETYGGTEAFF
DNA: TGTGCCAGTTCCGAGGAAACGTACGGTGGCACTGAAGCTTTCTTT

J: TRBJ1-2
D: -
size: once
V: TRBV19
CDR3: CASSITAANYGYTF
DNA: TGTGCCAGTAGTATTACAGCCGCTAACTATGGCTACACCTTC

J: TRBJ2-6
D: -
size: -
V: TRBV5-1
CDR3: CASSSWRGPGANVLTF
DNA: TGCGCCAGCAGCTCCTGGAGGGGTCCTGGGGCCAACGTCCTGACTTTC

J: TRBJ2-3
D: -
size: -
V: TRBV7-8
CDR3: CASRTSSTDTQYF
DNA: TGTGCCAGCAGAACTTCTAGCACAGATACGCAGTATTTT

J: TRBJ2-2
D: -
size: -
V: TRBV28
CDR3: CASRARGGMGSGELFF
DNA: TGTGCCAGCAGGGCCCGAGGGGGAATGGGATCCGGGGAGCTGTTTTTT

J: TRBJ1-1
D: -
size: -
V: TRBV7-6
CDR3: CASSLSLGQGEAFF
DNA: TGTGCCAGCAGCCTTAGCTTGGGCCAGGGGGAAGCTTTCTTT

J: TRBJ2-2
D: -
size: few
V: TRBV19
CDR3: CASSPNGVGTGELFF
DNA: TGTGCCAGTAGTCCCAACGGGGTCGGGACCGGGGAGCTGTTTTTT

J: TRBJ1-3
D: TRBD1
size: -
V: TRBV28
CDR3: CASSLAGGSGNTIYF
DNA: TGTGCCAGCAGTTTAGCAGGGGGCTCTGGAAACACCATATATTTT

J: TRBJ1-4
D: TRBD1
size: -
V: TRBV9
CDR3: CASSPRTGRDEKLFF
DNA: TGTGCCAGCAGCCCTCGGACAGGGAGGGATGAAAAACTGTTTTTT